This is a list of T cell receptor beta chains from one sample in a study of cytomegalovirus exposure and HLA in healthy donors. Produced via immunoSEQ multiplex PCR; TCRdb's table is partial and in-frame only. The sample holds about 130,000 clones; roughly 82% are singletons and the top ten take more than 6.5%. Material for sequencing was PBMCs. These TCRs come from a man aged 25-45 years in good health and CMV-seronegative. The CDR3 runs from the conserved cysteine through the conserved F or W. D genes are given only for firm matches. Expanded clones are given a class, and other clones once, few, many or no size at all.

D gene | J gene | clone size | V gene | CDR3 DNA | CDR3 protein
. | TRBJ1-6 | . | TRBV15 | TGTGCCACCAGCAGAAGCCTCGCCGATAATTCACCCCTCCACTTT | CATSRSLADNSPLHF
. | TRBJ1-3 | . | TRBV6-5 | TGTGCCAGCCGGGGGGGGAACACCATATATTTT | CASRGGNTIYF
TRBD1 | TRBJ1-1 | . | TRBV30 | TGTGCCTTACAAATTGGACAGGGGAGCACTGAAGCTTTCTTT | CALQIGQGSTEAFF
. | TRBJ2-2 | . | TRBV10-1 | TGCGCCAGCAGCAGGGAAATAAACACCGGGGAGCTGTTTTTT | CASSREINTGELFF
. | TRBJ2-7 | once | TRBV11-3 | TGTGCCAGCAGCTTCAACCGGGACACCGAGCAGTACTTC | CASSFNRDTEQYF
. | TRBJ2-7 | . | TRBV4-2 | TGTGCCAGCAGCCAAGATCGGCCAGCGGGTGTGCTCAACGAGCAGTACTTC | CASSQDRPAGVLNEQYF
. | TRBJ1-3 | many | TRBV6-6 | TGTGCCAGCAGGCCCGACAGTCTCTCTGGAAACACCATATATTTT | CASRPDSLSGNTIYF
TRBD2 | TRBJ2-1 | . | TRBV5-1 | TGCGCCAGCAGCTTCCAGCGGGGGGGAGAGTATGAGCAGTTCTTC | CASSFQRGGEYEQFF
TRBD1 | TRBJ1-6 | . | TRBV30 | TGTGCCTGGAGTGTATTGGCAGGGGGCAATTCACCCCTCCACTTT | CAWSVLAGGNSPLHF
. | TRBJ2-5 | few | TRBV28 | TGTGCCAGCAGTGTCAGCGGCGGTTCGGAGACCCAGTACTTC | CASSVSGGSETQYF